The clone carrying this T cell receptor beta chain was recorded a few times. This CDR3 spans 14 amino acids. In germline, CDR1 is MGHRA, CDR2 YSYEKL. Trimming removed 4 bases at V and 6 bases at J, with 13 bases between. This entry belongs to a study of T-cell memory formation after mild COVID-19. MiXCR, applied by TCRdb to the 5' RACE reads, yields one record per CDR3 protein. This table has about 190,000 distinct CDR3 sequences, around 17% appearing once. The sequencing input was PBMCs or a T cell subset sorted from them (not recorded which). The clonotype originates from an adult woman who had mild COVID-19 (a few samples of this study predate the infection). Cell type and time point are not known. The rearrangement joins TRBV4-1 to TRBJ2-1; weak D call: TRBD2 (6 bases). The DNA for the CDR3 is TGCGCCAGCAGCCGTAGGGAGCGGGTCAATGAGCAGTTCTTC. Translated: CASSRRERVNEQFF.